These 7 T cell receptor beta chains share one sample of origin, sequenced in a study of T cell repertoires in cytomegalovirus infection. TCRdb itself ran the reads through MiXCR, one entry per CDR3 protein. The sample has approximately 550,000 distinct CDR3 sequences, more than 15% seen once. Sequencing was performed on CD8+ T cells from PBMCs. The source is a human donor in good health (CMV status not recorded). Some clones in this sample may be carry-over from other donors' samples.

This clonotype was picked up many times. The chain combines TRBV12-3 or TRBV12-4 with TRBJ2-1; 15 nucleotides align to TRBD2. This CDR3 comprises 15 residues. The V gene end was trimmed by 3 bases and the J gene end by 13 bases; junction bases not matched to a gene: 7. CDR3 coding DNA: TGTGCCAGCAGTTTGGGGGGACTAGCGGGAGGTGATCAGTTCTTC. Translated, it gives CASSLGGLAGGDQFF.

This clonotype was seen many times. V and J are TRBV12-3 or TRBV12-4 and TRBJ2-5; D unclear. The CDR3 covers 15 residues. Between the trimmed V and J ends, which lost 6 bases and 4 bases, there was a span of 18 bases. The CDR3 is CASSPPGLGGETQYF. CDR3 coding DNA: TGTGCCAGCAGCCCCCCGGGTTTGGGTGGAGAGACCCAGTACTTC.

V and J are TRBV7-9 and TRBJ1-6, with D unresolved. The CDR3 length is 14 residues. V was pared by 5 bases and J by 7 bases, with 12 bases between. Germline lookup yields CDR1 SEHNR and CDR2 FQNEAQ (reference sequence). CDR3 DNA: TGTGCCAGCAGCCCGACCCGGGAGAATTCACCCCTCCACTTT. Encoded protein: CASSPTRENSPLHF.

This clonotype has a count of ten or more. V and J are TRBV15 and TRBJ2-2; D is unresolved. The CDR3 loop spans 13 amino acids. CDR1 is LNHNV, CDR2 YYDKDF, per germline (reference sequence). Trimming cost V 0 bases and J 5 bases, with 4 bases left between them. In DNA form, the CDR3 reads TGTGCCACCAGCAGAGACCGGACCGGGGAGCTGTTTTTT. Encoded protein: CATSRDRTGELFF.

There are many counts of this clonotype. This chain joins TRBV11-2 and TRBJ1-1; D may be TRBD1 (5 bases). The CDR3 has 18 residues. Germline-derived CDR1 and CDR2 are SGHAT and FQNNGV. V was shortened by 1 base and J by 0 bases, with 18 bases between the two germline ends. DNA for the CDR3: TGTGCCAGCAGCTTAGTTTTTTACGGGGGAGAGATGAACACTGAAGCTTTCTTT. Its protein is CASSLVFYGGEMNTEAFF.

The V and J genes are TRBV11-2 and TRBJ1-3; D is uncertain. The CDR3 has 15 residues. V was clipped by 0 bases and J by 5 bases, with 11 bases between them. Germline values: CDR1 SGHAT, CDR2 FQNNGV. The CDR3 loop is CASSLDSGARNTIYF. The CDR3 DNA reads TGTGCCAGCAGCTTAGATTCAGGAGCCCGAAACACCATATATTTT.

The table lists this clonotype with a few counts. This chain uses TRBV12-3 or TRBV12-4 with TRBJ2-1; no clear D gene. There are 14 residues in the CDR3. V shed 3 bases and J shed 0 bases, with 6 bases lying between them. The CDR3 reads CASSFKFSYNEQFF. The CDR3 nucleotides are TGTGCCAGCAGTTTTAAATTCTCCTACAATGAGCAGTTCTTC.